These T cell receptor beta chains were read from a single sample in a study of radiotherapy plus CTLA-4 blockade in lung cancer. Repertoires were generated with immunoSEQ multiplex PCR, while TCRdb's copy carries only in-frame clones and drops some. The sample has about 110,000 clones; more than 75% are singletons. Sequencing used peripheral blood, obtained from a patient treated with radiotherapy plus ipilimumab. Every receptor here comes from a human donor with non-small cell lung cancer that progressed on radiotherapy plus ipilimumab. Some clones in this sample may be carry-over from other donors' samples. The CDR3 runs from the conserved cysteine through the conserved F or W. The D gene is left open where the match is weak. For some rows the clone size is stated as once, few or many, or as a class when expanded; others skip it.

CDR3 protein | CDR3 DNA | clone size | D gene | J gene | V gene
CASSPNGGGAGIQETQYF | TGTGCCAGCAGCCCAAACGGGGGGGGAGCGGGGATACAAGAGACCCAGTACTTC | . | TRBD2 | TRBJ2-5 | TRBV7-9
CAWSAPSLEQPQHF | TGTGCCTGGAGTGCGCCATCCCTGGAACAGCCCCAGCATTTT | . | . | TRBJ1-5 | TRBV30
CASSSRQGVNF | TGTGCCAGCAGTTCCAGACAGGGCGTCAACTTC | . | TRBD1 | TRBJ1-2 | TRBV6-6
CASSDRAEADTQYF | TGTGCCAGCAGTGACAGGGCTGAGGCAGATACGCAGTATTTT | few | . | TRBJ2-3 | TRBV6-4
CASSQDRGYEQYF | TGTGCCAGCAGCCAAGACAGGGGTTACGAGCAGTACTTC | . | TRBD1 | TRBJ2-7 | TRBV5-4
CASSRTPTLLDEQFF | TGTGCCAGCAGTCGGACCCCCACGCTCCTGGATGAGCAGTTCTTC | . | . | TRBJ2-1 | TRBV2
CASSSSLGGIVYEQYF | TGTGCCAGCAGCTCGAGCCTAGGGGGAATCGTCTACGAGCAGTACTTC | . | . | TRBJ2-7 | TRBV7-2
CAGYNEQFF | TGCGCCGGGTACAATGAGCAGTTCTTC | . | . | TRBJ2-1 | TRBV23-1
CASSELGRTSGNTIYF | TGTGCCAGCAGTGAATTAGGGAGGACCTCTGGAAACACCATATATTTT | . | . | TRBJ1-3 | TRBV27
CASSGRVWAEAFF | TGTGCCAGCAGTGGTCGAGTTTGGGCTGAAGCTTTCTTT | . | . | TRBJ1-1 | TRBV28
CATGTGGTDTQYF | TGTGCCACTGGGACAGGGGGTACAGATACGCAGTATTTT | . | TRBD1 | TRBJ2-3 | TRBV19
CASSVTGETQYF | TGTGCCAGCAGCGTGACAGGAGAGACCCAGTACTTC | . | . | TRBJ2-5 | TRBV9
CASSEFRTGGSTEAFF | TGTGCCAGCAGTGAGTTTAGGACAGGGGGGAGTACTGAAGCTTTCTTT | . | TRBD1 | TRBJ1-1 | TRBV2
CASSLEARDYEQYF | TGCGCCAGCAGCTTGGAGGCCAGGGACTACGAGCAGTACTTC | . | . | TRBJ2-7 | TRBV5-1
CSEQTRLTDTQYF | TGCAGCGAGCAGACTAGACTCACAGATACGCAGTATTTT | . | . | TRBJ2-3 | TRBV29-1
CASSWAGDLDTQYF | TGTGCCAGCAGCTGGGCGGGGGATCTAGATACGCAGTATTTT | . | TRBD2 | TRBJ2-3 | TRBV5-5
CATSSPRATNEKLFF | TGTGCCACCAGCAGTCCAAGGGCAACTAATGAAAAACTGTTTTTT | . | . | TRBJ1-4 | TRBV15
CASSEELAGGPGELFF | TGTGCCAGCAGTGAGGAGCTAGCGGGGGGGCCCGGGGAGCTGTTTTTT | few | TRBD2 | TRBJ2-2 | TRBV2
CASRDRGHNSPLHF | TGCGCCAGCAGGGACAGGGGGCATAATTCACCCCTCCACTTT | . | TRBD1 | TRBJ1-6 | TRBV10-1
CASSPLVNSGGSTDTQYF | TGTGCCAGCTCACCACTGGTCAATAGCGGGGGTAGCACAGATACGCAGTATTTT | . | TRBD2 | TRBJ2-3 | TRBV18
CATSRLAGGSSYNEQFF | TGTGCCACCAGCAGACTAGCGGGGGGCAGCTCCTACAATGAGCAGTTCTTC | . | TRBD2 | TRBJ2-1 | TRBV15
CARSPEGDRPRGNYGYTF | TGTGCCAGAAGCCCCGAAGGGGACAGGCCAAGGGGTAACTATGGCTACACCTTC | . | TRBD1 | TRBJ1-2 | TRBV5-3
CASRGTGGDEQFF | TGTGCCAGCAGGGGGACAGGGGGCGATGAGCAGTTCTTC | . | TRBD1 | TRBJ2-1 | TRBV2
CASSPHRGALTDTQYF | TGCGCCAGCAGCCCTCATAGGGGGGCCCTCACAGATACGCAGTATTTT | . | . | TRBJ2-3 | TRBV5-1
CATSTRALAGYNEQFF | TGTGCCACCAGCACCAGAGCACTAGCGGGCTACAATGAGCAGTTCTTC | . | TRBD2 | TRBJ2-1 | TRBV15
CASSPQTGGTNEKLFF | TGTGCCAGCAGCCCCCAAACAGGGGGAACTAATGAAAAACTGTTTTTT | . | TRBD1 | TRBJ1-4 | TRBV11-2
CASSSSGGVETQYF | TGTGCCAGCAGCTCCAGCGGGGGGGTTGAGACCCAGTACTTC | . | TRBD2 | TRBJ2-5 | TRBV7-3
CASSLRDRGSNYGYTF | TGTGCCAGCAGCTTAAGGGACAGGGGATCGAACTATGGCTACACCTTC | . | TRBD1 | TRBJ1-2 | TRBV7-3
CSVDMGISYEQYF | TGCAGCGTTGATATGGGGATATCCTACGAGCAGTACTTC | . | . | TRBJ2-7 | TRBV29-1
CASSIGGGGIAKNIQYF | TGTGCCAGTAGTATAGGAGGCGGGGGAATAGCCAAAAACATTCAGTACTTC | . | TRBD2 | TRBJ2-4 | TRBV19
CASSGLTNEQFF | TGTGCCAGCAGCGGCCTTACGAATGAGCAGTTCTTC | . | . | TRBJ2-1 | TRBV7-6
CASSAWTSGQETQYF | TGTGCCAGCAGTGCCTGGACTAGCGGCCAAGAGACCCAGTACTTC | . | TRBD2 | TRBJ2-5 | TRBV2
CASSSRVITDTQYF | TGTGCCAGCAGCTCCCGAGTGATCACAGATACGCAGTATTTT | . | . | TRBJ2-3 | TRBV7-9
CASSITGTNTGELFF | TGTGCCAGTAGTATTACAGGGACGAACACCGGGGAGCTGTTTTTT | . | . | TRBJ2-2 | TRBV19
CASSLAQGLTYEQYF | TGTGCCAGCAGCTTGGCTCAGGGGCTCACCTACGAGCAGTACTTC | . | . | TRBJ2-7 | TRBV5-8
CASSSGQGYGYTF | TGTGCCAGCAGTTCCGGGCAGGGGTATGGCTACACCTTC | . | . | TRBJ1-2 | TRBV6-6
CASSLEDSLFPPNTEAFF | TGTGCCAGCAGCTTAGAAGACAGCTTATTTCCCCCGAACACTGAAGCTTTCTTT | . | . | TRBJ1-1 | TRBV7-9
CASTPPGFTSTEAFF | TGTGCCAGCACCCCACCCGGGTTCACTAGCACTGAAGCTTTCTTT | . | . | TRBJ1-1 | TRBV6-6
CASSLGGGAYGYTF | TGTGCCAGCAGTTTGGGTGGGGGAGCCTATGGCTACACCTTC | . | . | TRBJ1-2 | TRBV6-5
CASSVAGGDYNEQFF | TGTGCCAGCAGTGTAGCGGGGGGGGACTACAATGAGCAGTTCTTC | . | TRBD2 | TRBJ2-1 | TRBV6-4
CASTGGPDRGSNEKLFF | TGTGCCAGTACCGGGGGCCCAGACAGGGGTTCGAATGAAAAACTGTTTTTT | . | TRBD1 | TRBJ1-4 | TRBV19
CASSLVTGGMETQYF | TGTGCCAGCAGTTTAGTAACGGGGGGCATGGAGACCCAGTACTTC | . | . | TRBJ2-5 | TRBV27
CASSPGGNMNEKLFF | TGTGCCAGCTCACCAGGAGGGAATATGAATGAAAAACTGTTTTTT | few | . | TRBJ1-4 | TRBV18
CASSPDALPYGYTF | TGTGCCAGCTCACCCGACGCCCTTCCCTATGGCTACACCTTC | . | . | TRBJ1-2 | TRBV18
CASRLIGDQPQHF | TGTGCCAGCAGGTTGATAGGGGATCAGCCCCAGCATTTT | . | . | TRBJ1-5 | TRBV28
CASSLTGTGVTDTQYF | TGTGCCAGCAGTCTAACCGGGACAGGGGTCACAGATACGCAGTATTTT | . | TRBD1 | TRBJ2-3 | TRBV5-6
CASSRVYQETQYF | TGTGCCAGCAGCCGGGTGTACCAAGAGACCCAGTACTTC | . | . | TRBJ2-5 | TRBV7-8
CASSLGGRRSYNEQFF | TGTGCCAGCAGCTTAGGCGGGCGACGCTCCTACAATGAGCAGTTCTTC | . | . | TRBJ2-1 | TRBV11-3